The 14 T cell receptor beta chains presented below share a single source sample, sequenced in a study of control samples from healthy donors and cancer patients. Measured with immunoSEQ multiplex PCR; TCRdb has only the in-frame clones, and not every one. The table shows more than 20,000 clones, with just over 90% occurring only once. Sample: PBMCs. Every receptor here comes from a man between 45 and 60 years old with lung cancer.

The genes are TRBV9 and TRBJ1-2; D gene ambiguous. The germline V gene encodes CDR1 SGDLS and CDR2 YYNGEE. V shed 4 bases and J shed 4 bases, with 14 bases lying between them. The CDR3 contains 14 residues. CDR3 loop: CASSMGEWGYGYTF. CDR3 nucleotide sequence: TGTGCCAGCAGCATGGGAGAATGGGGCTATGGCTACACCTTC. The variable domain in full, completed from reference TRBV9 and TRBJ1-2, reads DSGVTQTPKHLITATGQRVTLRCSPRSGDLSVYWYQQSLDQGLQFLIQYYNGEERAKGNILERFSAQQFPDLHSELNLSSLELGDSALYFCASSMGEWGYGYTFGSGTRLTVV.

This clone was detected a few times. The chain links TRBV5-1 to TRBJ1-1; D might be TRBD1 (5 bases). The V and J ends lost 6 bases and 5 bases respectively, with 20 bases between them. This CDR3 comprises 15 residues. Germline V lookup: CDR1 SGHRS, CDR2 YFSETQ. The CDR3 loop is CASIEIPGGETEAFF. The CDR3 region has the DNA TGCGCCAGCATCGAAATACCCGGGGGGGAGACTGAAGCTTTCTTT.

This chain uses TRBV7-2 with TRBJ1-4, with TRBD1 matching 7 bases. Unmatched junction bases numbered 8, after V lost 1 base and J lost 3 bases. The length of the CDR3 is 17 residues. The germline V gene encodes CDR1 SGHTA and CDR2 FQGNSA. Here the CDR3 DNA reads TGTGCCAGCAGCTTAGAACGGAGGGGGACAGCTAATGAAAAACTGTTTTTT. Its translation: CASSLERRGTANEKLFF.

V gene TRBV11-2 combines with J gene TRBJ1-1; 7 bases map to TRBD1. The junction had 9 bases not matched to a gene; V was cut back by 5 bases and J by 6 bases. The CDR3 totals 14 residues. Germline V gene lookup returns CDR1 SGHAT and CDR2 FQNNGV. The DNA for the CDR3 is TGTGCCAGCAGCCGACAGGGTCCCTGGGCTGAAGCTTTCTTT. Protein: CASSRQGPWAEAFF.

V usage is TRBV5-4 and J usage is TRBJ2-1; no firm D call. Germline assignment: CDR1 SGHNT and CDR2 YYREEE (reference sequence). The CDR3 spans 14 residues. V was cut by 4 bases and J by 0 bases, with 8 bases left in between. As DNA, the CDR3 is TGTGCCAGCAGCCCATCCATCTCCTACAATGAGCAGTTCTTC. Its translation is CASSPSISYNEQFF. The full variable domain, with the rest looked up from reference TRBV5-4 and TRBJ2-1, is ETGVTQSPTHLIKTRGQQVTLRCSSQSGHNTVSWYQQALGQGPQFIFQYYREEENGRGNFPPRFSGLQFPNYSSELNVNALELDDSALYLCASSPSISYNEQFFGPGTRLTVL.

This clone has only one observation. The genes are TRBV7-3 and TRBJ2-2; possible D gene TRBD1, 5 bases. The V gene's germline CDR1 is SGHTA and CDR2 FQGTGA. There are 14 residues in the CDR3. V lost 0 bases to trimming and J lost 7 bases, with 9 bases between them. CDR3 coding DNA: TGTGCCAGCAGCTTAACAGGGGTCGGCGGGGAGCTGTTTTTT. Translation gives CASSLTGVGGELFF.

This chain links TRBV5-1 with TRBJ2-5; D may be TRBD2 (6 bases). This CDR3 has 17 residues. V was cut by 2 bases and J by 5 bases, with 22 bases left in between. CDR1 SGHRS and CDR2 YFSETQ come from the germline V gene. CDR3 loop: CASSFAGGISSGETQYF. The CDR3 bases are TGCGCCAGCAGCTTTGCTGGGGGGATTAGCTCTGGGGAGACCCAGTACTTC.

V is TRBV3-1 (or the pseudogene TRBV3-2) and J is TRBJ1-2; D ambiguous. The CDR3 covers 16 residues. V lost 0 bases and J lost 0, with 11 bases in between. Germline assignment: CDR1 LGHDT and CDR2 YNNKEL (reference sequence). The CDR3, as DNA: TGTGCCAGCAGCCAAGATCGACGCCATTCTAACTATGGCTACACCTTC. It is translated as CASSQDRRHSNYGYTF.

V is TRBV5-6 and J is TRBJ1-1, with D maybe TRBD1 (6 bases). Germline V lookup: CDR1 SGHDT, CDR2 YYEEEE. This CDR3 contains 15 residues. V was clipped by 0 bases and J by 7 bases, with 16 bases between them. CDR3: CASSLVQGEIDEAFF. The DNA for the CDR3 is TGTGCCAGCAGCTTGGTACAGGGCGAGATCGATGAAGCTTTCTTT.

This clone was found once. This chain joins TRBV5-4 and TRBJ1-1; 7 bases are a match to TRBD1. CDR3 size: 14 residues. V trimming: 4 bases; J trimming: 5 bases; junction bases outside the gene matches: 8. Germline assignment: CDR1 SGHNT and CDR2 YYREEE (reference sequence). CDR3 in amino acids: CASSNLQGSTEAFF. Written as DNA, the CDR3 is TGTGCCAGCAGCAACCTACAGGGGAGTACTGAAGCTTTCTTT.

The rearrangement links TRBV3-1 (or the pseudogene TRBV3-2) to TRBJ2-4; D might be TRBD2 (5 bases). Germline CDR1 and CDR2: LGHDT and YNNKEL (reference sequence). CDR3 length equals 18 residues. V lost 1 base to trimming and J lost 0 bases, with 16 bases between them. The CDR3 loop reads CASSQGGRRRVAKNIQYF. The CDR3 bases are TGTGCCAGCAGCCAAGGAGGAAGGAGGAGAGTAGCCAAAAACATTCAGTACTTC.

This chain links TRBV5-1 with TRBJ2-5; D ambiguous. CDR1 is SGHRS and CDR2 is YFSETQ in the germline V gene. V was shortened by 3 bases and J by 2 bases, with 11 bases between the two germline ends. The CDR3 length is 14 residues. DNA for the CDR3: TGCGCCAGCAGCTCCCCAGAAAGTCAAGAGACCCAGTACTTC. Its translation is CASSSPESQETQYF.

The chain is built from TRBV11-2 and TRBJ1-1; D gene uncertain. The germline gives CDR1 SGHAT, CDR2 FQNNGV. The CDR3 is 13 residues long. The ends were cut back, 1 base at V and 6 bases at J, with 9 bases in the middle. In DNA form, the CDR3 reads TGTGCCAGCAGCTTAGGTAGGGTTTCTGAAGCTTTCTTT. Translated, it gives CASSLGRVSEAFF.

The chain combines TRBV5-1 with TRBJ2-1; 8 bases map to TRBD2. Trimming took 4 bases from V and 8 from J; bases not matched to a gene: 8. Germline V gives CDR1 SGHRS, CDR2 YFSETQ. The CDR3 runs to 14 residues. In DNA, the CDR3 is TGCGCCAGCAGCCTGGGGGTACTAGCGGATGAGCAGTTCTTC. Its translation: CASSLGVLADEQFF.